These 13 T cell receptor beta chains came from one sample sequenced in a study of blood T cell repertoires in COVID-19. Using immunoSEQ multiplex PCR, the repertoire was profiled, and TCRdb retains in-frame clones only, with some absent. This table has about 200,000 clones, approximately 86% appearing once. The sample was peripheral blood. Receptors originate from a man aged 55 to 70 with acute or convalescent COVID-19.

This rearrangement joins TRBV29-1 to TRBJ1-2; D might be TRBD1 (5 bases). The CDR3 extends over 14 amino acids. Germline V gives CDR1 SQVTM, CDR2 ANQGSEA. Trimming removed 1 base at V and 8 bases at J, with 17 bases between. CDR3 sequence: CSVEVWQGVVGYTF. The CDR3 bases are TGCAGCGTTGAAGTTTGGCAGGGCGTAGTAGGCTACACCTTC.

The chain joins TRBV6-5 to TRBJ1-2; 9 bases match TRBD1. This CDR3 comprises 14 residues. The junction had 3 bases not matched to a gene; V was cut back by 5 bases and J by 2 bases. The germline gives CDR1 MNHEY, CDR2 SVGAGI. This CDR3 reads CASSPGTGNYGYTF. The CDR3 DNA reads as TGTGCCAGCAGTCCCGGGACAGGGAACTATGGCTACACCTTC.

The rearrangement joins TRBV28 to TRBJ2-5; weak D call: TRBD2 (5 bases). CDR1 is MDHEN and CDR2 is SYDVKM in the germline V gene. CDR3 size: 12 residues. The V end was cut by 6 bases, the J end by 2 bases, with 7 bases between. This CDR3 is CASRRVQETQYF. For the CDR3, the DNA is TGTGCCAGCAGGAGGGTTCAAGAGACCCAGTACTTC.

The chain uses TRBV28 and TRBJ1-1; D is perhaps TRBD1 (5 bases). Trimming removed 4 bases from V and 5 bases from J, with 14 bases in between. Per the germline V gene, CDR1 is MDHEN and CDR2 is SYDVKM. The CDR3 runs to 14 residues. The CDR3: CASSSQGSWTEAFF. In DNA, the CDR3 is TGTGCCAGCAGTTCTCAGGGATCATGGACTGAAGCTTTCTTT.

The chain uses TRBV12-3 or TRBV12-4 and TRBJ1-2; TRBD1 is a possible D gene (6 bases). V shed 10 bases and J shed 5 bases, with 14 bases lying between them. This CDR3 comprises 12 residues. The CDR3 reads CANSDRPYGYTF. The CDR3 coding sequence is TGTGCCAACTCGGACAGACCATATGGCTACACCTTC.

The V call is TRBV6-1, the J call TRBJ2-2; 13 bases map to TRBD2. The V gene end was trimmed by 4 bases and the J gene end by 0 bases; junction bases not matched to a gene: 2. This CDR3 contains 17 residues. Germline CDR1 reads MNHNS; CDR2 reads SASEGT. For the CDR3, the DNA is TGTGCCAGCAGTGGGACTAGCGGGGGCCCGAACACCGGGGAGCTGTTTTTT. This gives the protein CASSGTSGGPNTGELFF.

This clone was found once. This chain uses TRBV7-2 with TRBJ2-5; TRBD2 matches 11 bases. Germline CDR1 is SGHTA and CDR2 is FQGNSA. The CDR3 is 16 amino acids. The V segment lost 4 bases and the J segment 5 bases; nucleotides outside the gene matches: 9. The CDR3 sequence: CASSYSGRATSETQYF. The CDR3 DNA is TGTGCCAGCAGCTATAGCGGGAGGGCAACTTCGGAGACCCAGTACTTC.

This chain connects TRBV18 to TRBJ2-3; no clear D gene. The CDR3 length is 13 residues. Germline lookup yields CDR1 KGHSH and CDR2 LQKENI. With 6 bases removed from V and 3 bases from J, the gap between germline ends came to 10 bases. In DNA form, the CDR3 reads TGTGCCAGCTCTTCCCGTAATACAGATACGCAGTATTTT. It translates to CASSSRNTDTQYF.

This clone occurred a few times. This chain connects TRBV7-9 to TRBJ2-3; 10 bases fit TRBD1. Trimming at V came to 5 bases and at J to 6 bases, leaving 8 bases not matched to a gene. CDR3 length equals 15 residues. Germline CDR1 is SEHNR and CDR2 is FQNEAQ (reference sequence). The DNA of the CDR3 is TGTGCCAGCAGCCCCGGGACAGGGGAGGTTGATACGCAGTATTTT. Protein product: CASSPGTGEVDTQYF.

This chain uses TRBV10-3 with TRBJ1-1; D gene uncertain. The CDR3 sequence is 14 residues long. V was cut by 5 bases and J by 1 base, with 11 bases left in between. CDR1 is ENHRY and CDR2 is SYGVKD in the germline V gene. This CDR3 is CAISTGEGNTEAFF. For the CDR3, the DNA is TGTGCCATCAGTACCGGGGAAGGGAACACTGAAGCTTTCTTT.

The chain employs TRBV11-3 and TRBJ2-1, with D tentatively TRBD1 (6 bases). Between the trimmed V and J ends, which lost 3 bases and 5 bases, there was a span of 11 bases. The CDR3 is made up of 14 amino acids. Germline V gene lookup returns CDR1 SGHNT and CDR2 YENEEA. The CDR3: CASSLGAGNNEQFF. CDR3 nucleotide sequence: TGTGCCAGCAGCTTGGGGGCGGGCAACAATGAGCAGTTCTTC.

The chain is built from TRBV7-2 and TRBJ2-1, with 12 positions matching TRBD2. CDR3 length: 16 amino acids. CDR1 and CDR2 (germline): SGHTA, FQGNSA. Losses at the gene ends were 3 bases for V and 7 bases for J; bases not matched to a gene: 7. DNA of the CDR3: TGTGCCAGCAGCTTCCGGTCCCTAGCGGGGGGGAATGAGCAGTTCTTC. Its translation: CASSFRSLAGGNEQFF. The entire variable domain, with the rest obtained from reference TRBV7-2 and TRBJ2-1, is as follows: GAGVSQSPSNKVTEKGKDVELRCDPISGHTALYWYRQSLGQGLEFLIYFQGNSAPDKSGLPSDRFSAERTGGSVSTLTIQRTQQEDSAVYLCASSFRSLAGGNEQFFGPGTRLTVL.

The rearrangement joins TRBV9 to TRBJ2-3, with TRBD2 matching 10 bases. V lost 4 bases and J lost 0; bases outside the gene matches: 2. From germline, CDR1 is SGDLS and CDR2 YYNGEE. The CDR3 consists of 15 residues. The CDR3: CASSKAGGSTDTQYF. Here the CDR3 DNA reads TGTGCCAGCAGCAAAGCGGGGGGGAGCACAGATACGCAGTATTTT. The full variable domain, rest sourced from reference TRBV9 and TRBJ2-3, is DSGVTQTPKHLITATGQRVTLRCSPRSGDLSVYWYQQSLDQGLQFLIQYYNGEERAKGNILERFSAQQFPDLHSELNLSSLELGDSALYFCASSKAGGSTDTQYFGPGTRLTVL.